This T cell receptor (beta chain) derives from a study of shared clonotypes between healthy human individuals (dated by TCRdb to between 2020 and 2021). The study in broad terms: A few men and a couple of women, aged 18 to 49 years, made up the cohort. Per donor, three plates each were used for CD4 naive and CD4 memory, two for CD8 naive, and one for CD8 memory. The study deeply sequenced blood TCR repertoires of several healthy adults to estimate repertoire size and the extent of clonotype sharing between individuals. To increase sequencing depth and limit assay-specific biases, TCR repertoire library preparation and sequencing were carried out by different laboratories using diverse techniques. Per donor, leukapheresis produced somewhere between about 0.94 and 9.5 billion PBMCs.

Using the deep immunoSEQ assay, multiplex PCR amplified TCR CDR3 regions from genomic DNA. Genomic DNA extracted from each cell subset was distributed evenly over all wells of several immunoSEQ 96-well plates, and each plate served as one replicate. For sorted subsets, each replicate PCR was loaded with approximately 200 ng genomic DNA, equivalent to approximately 33,000 T cell genomes. Purified libraries were quantified with a Qubit 3.0 fluorometer, sized on a Bioanalyzer 2100, and re-quantified with the KAPA Library Quantification kit. A separate single-read 150-cycle Illumina NextSeq 550 flow cell was used to sequence each immunoSEQ 96-well plate. For the original study's pipeline: Because the immunoSEQ output included only junctional sequences and no quality scores, the filtering could not be the same as the filtering used for full-length reads. Sequences were annotated with PyIR, a Python wrapper for IgBLAST v1.9, and V/J genes and CDR3 were assigned using IMGT germline references. Reads with weak V/J assignments (E-value above 1e-6), missing CDR3, stop codons, out-of-frame junctions, or ambiguous translated residues were removed. A V3J clonotype was defined by an identical inferred V gene, J gene, and CDR3 amino acid sequence. To compute the percentage overlap between repertoires, the number of shared unique clonotypes was divided by the size of the smaller repertoire. Richness of each repertoire was evaluated using RTK rarefaction, the Chao1 estimator, and Recon v2.1 estimates of unobserved clonotypes. Generation probabilities for all TCRbeta clonotypes obtained by the gDNA method from a handful of donors were computed using OLGA. TCRdb took this table from immuneACCESS and kept in-frame rearrangements with V and J called. Such tables lack part of the clones; where checked against another copy, unresolved V genes explain under half of the gap, and the rest is unexplained. D and trimming come from the DNA, and the V and J calls and clone size come from that table. The table for this sample lists hundreds of thousands of clones; roughly 96% of them were counted only once. About 0.12% of the sample is in the top ten clones.

From the cysteine through the phenylalanine, the CDR3 covers 13 amino acids. Just CDR3 DNA is preserved here, 39 bases in frame from base 1. V loses 7 bases of germline sequence and J loses 6 bases, and the interval between the two ends is 16 bases. CDR1 and CDR2 (SGHAT, FQNNGV) derive from the germline V gene. The study at large found these results: Around 5.4% of naive CD4, 3.5% of naive CD8, about 2.1% of memory CD4, and more than 0.35% of memory CD8 clonotypes were shared across several donors. Because the study included a small number of donors, the genetic and exposure-history diversity represented was limited. Naive subsets generally had larger estimated clonotype richness than memory subsets did. Only blood was sampled, and tissue TCR repertoires likely differ from those in blood. Rarefaction of sorted-subset datasets indicated incomplete sequencing despite the large sequencing depth. Pairwise subsampling indicated that sequencing depth was expected to affect the degree of clonotype sharing among donors. Compared with non-shared clonotypes, the clonotypes found in all four sorted-subset donors had higher generation probabilities.

In the case of this clone: No antigen is known for it. No base quality information exists; no much larger clone differs at one position.

CD8 naive samples were CD45RO-negative cells positively selected for CCR7, giving a CD45RA+CCR7+ population that excluded TemRA cells. The donors were healthy, HIV-negative adults who had no recently reported acute infections or vaccinations. All donors were Caucasian adults living in Nashville, Tennessee, USA. After blood collection by leukapheresis, PBMCs were isolated using Ficoll-Histopaque density gradient centrifugation and then cryopreserved in the vapor phase of liquid nitrogen. Analytical flow cytometry was used to check the purity and quantity of every magnetically sorted T cell population. Genomic DNA was isolated from each sorted fraction and quantified by UV absorbance on a Nanodrop 2000c.

The rearranged chain carries TRBV11-2 and TRBJ2-7; the D gene lacks a confident call. This receptor was obtained from a woman in her 30s in good health. The specimen was naive CD8+ T cells sorted from blood. The sample's cell subset or site label is to be understood as: CD45RA+CCR7+. DNA sequence: TGTGCCAGCACTCAGCGTCTCCCGGGCGAGCAGTACTTC. Its amino acids are CASTQRLPGEQYF.